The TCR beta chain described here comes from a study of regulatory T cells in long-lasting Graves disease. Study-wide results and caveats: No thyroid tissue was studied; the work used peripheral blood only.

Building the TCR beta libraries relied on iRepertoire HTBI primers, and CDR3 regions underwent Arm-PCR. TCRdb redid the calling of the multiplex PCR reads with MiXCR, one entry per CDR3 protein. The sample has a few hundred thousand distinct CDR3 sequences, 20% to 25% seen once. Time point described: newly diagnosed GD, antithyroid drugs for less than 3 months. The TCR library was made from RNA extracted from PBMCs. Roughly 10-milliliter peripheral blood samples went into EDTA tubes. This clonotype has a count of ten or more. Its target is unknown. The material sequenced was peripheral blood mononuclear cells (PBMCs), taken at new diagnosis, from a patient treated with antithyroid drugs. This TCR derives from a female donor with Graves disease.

The CDR3 loop is CASTWAGLRGEAFF. The CDR3 nucleotides read TGTGCCAGCACCTGGGCAGGGTTGAGGGGAGAAGCTTTCTTT. The rearrangement links TRBV7-3 to TRBJ1-1, with a weak D call TRBD1 (5 bases). The CDR3 consists of 14 residues. The V end was cut by 7 bases, the J end by 8 bases, with 20 bases between. Germline assignment: CDR1 SGHTA and CDR2 FQGTGA.